This entry lists 3 T cell receptor beta chains sequenced from one sample in a study of T cell repertoires in cytomegalovirus infection. Their recognized antigens are unknown. Via MiXCR, TCRdb re-called the reads, giving one row per CDR3 protein. The sample has about 740,000 distinct CDR3 sequences, 30% to 40% seen once. Material: cultured PBMCs, obtained from culture after CMV antigen stimulation. The receptors come from a human donor in good health (CMV status not recorded). Some clones in this sample may be carry-over from other donors' samples.

The chain employs TRBV7-9 and TRBJ2-3; TRBD2 matches 10 bases. Germline trimming cut 5 bases from V and 1 base from J; bases unmatched to any gene: 15. CDR1 SEHNR and CDR2 FQNEAQ come from the germline V gene (reference sequence). This CDR3 has 19 amino acids. CDR3 in DNA: TGTGCCAGCAGCCCCCGGGGGATTGCCGGGACTAGCGGCACAGATACGCAGTATTTT. It codes for CASSPRGIAGTSGTDTQYF.

V is TRBV7-2 and J is TRBJ2-2; 8 bases align to TRBD1. This CDR3 contains 16 residues. Germline V gene lookup returns CDR1 SGHTA and CDR2 FQGNSA. The V segment lost 0 bases and the J segment 5 bases; nucleotides outside the gene matches: 5. For the CDR3, the DNA is TGTGCCAGCAGCTTAGCGTACCAGGGGGCGACCGGGGAGCTGTTTTTT. This codes for CASSLAYQGATGELFF. Looking up the rest from reference TRBV7-2 and TRBJ2-2 gives the full variable domain: GAGVSQSPSNKVTEKGKDVELRCDPISGHTALYWYRQSLGQGLEFLIYFQGNSAPDKSGLPSDRFSAERTGGSVSTLTIQRTQQEDSAVYLCASSLAYQGATGELFFGEGSRLTVL.

This clonotype was observed a single time. The gene calls are TRBV5-6 and TRBJ2-2; 7 bases are a match to TRBD2. The CDR3 covers 16 residues. V dropped 0 bases and J dropped 7; count of bases not matched to a gene: 9. Per the germline V gene, CDR1 is SGHDT and CDR2 is YYEEEE. CDR3 DNA sequence: TGTGCCAGCAGCTTGGTCGCGGGAGTCCCCCACGGGGAGCTGTTTTTT. Translating gives CASSLVAGVPHGELFF.